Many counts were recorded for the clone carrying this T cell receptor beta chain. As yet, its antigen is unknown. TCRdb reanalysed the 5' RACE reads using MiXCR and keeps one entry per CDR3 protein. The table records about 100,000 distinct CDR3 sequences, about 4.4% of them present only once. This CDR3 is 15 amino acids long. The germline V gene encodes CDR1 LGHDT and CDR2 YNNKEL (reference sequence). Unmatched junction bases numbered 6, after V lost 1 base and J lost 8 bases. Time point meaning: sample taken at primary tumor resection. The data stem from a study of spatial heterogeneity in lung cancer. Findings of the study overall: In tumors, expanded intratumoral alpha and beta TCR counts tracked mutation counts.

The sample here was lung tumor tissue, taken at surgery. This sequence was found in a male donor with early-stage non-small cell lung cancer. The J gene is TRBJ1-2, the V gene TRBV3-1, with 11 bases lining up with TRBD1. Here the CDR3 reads CASSQGTGGVRGYTF. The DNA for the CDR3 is TGTGCCAGCAGCCAAGGGACAGGGGGCGTCCGGGGCTACACCTTC.